The next 11 T cell receptor beta chains were all read from a single sample in a study of OX40 agonist ivuxolimab in advanced cancers. TCRdb keeps only in-frame clones here, not all; method: immunoSEQ multiplex PCR. The sample lists 95,000 to 110,000 clones, approximately 89% occurring once. The sample here was CD4+ or CD8+ T cells sorted from blood, taken in a trial of the OX40 agonist ivuxolimab. The receptors here all came from an adult with an advanced solid tumor such as melanoma, head and neck, liver or kidney cancer.

V and J are TRBV5-1 and TRBJ2-1; TRBD1 agrees at 7 bases. The CDR3 sequence is 15 residues long. CDR1 is SGHRS and CDR2 is YFSETQ in the germline V gene. V shed 0 bases, J shed 8 bases, and the junction held 8 bases outside the gene matches. In DNA form, the CDR3 reads TGCGCCAGCAGCTTGGCCTCCGACAGGGTTGATGAGCAGTTCTTC. It yields the protein CASSLASDRVDEQFF.

This clone was seen just once. The chain uses TRBV19 and TRBJ1-5, with 8 bases identical to TRBD1. Germline CDR1 reads LNHDA; CDR2 reads SQIVND (reference sequence). J lost 1 base, V lost 6 bases, and 8 bases had no gene match. This CDR3 is 16 amino acids long. The CDR3 DNA sequence: TGTGCCAGTAGGGTCGGGCAGGGGGCGAGCAATCAGCCCCAGCATTTT. Residues: CASRVGQGASNQPQHF.

This clone was counted only a few times. The chain carries TRBV19 and TRBJ1-2; tentative D call: TRBD1 (6 bases). The V gene's germline CDR1 is LNHDA and CDR2 SQIVND (reference sequence). The CDR3 totals 15 residues. V was trimmed by 3 bases and J by 2 bases, leaving 13 bases between them. The CDR3 coding sequence is TGTGCCAGTAGTATCGGGGGGCACTGGAACTATGGCTACACCTTC. Translating it yields CASSIGGHWNYGYTF.

The chain employs TRBV28 and TRBJ1-1; D is undetermined. CDR1 is MDHEN, CDR2 SYDVKM, per germline. V was cut by 3 bases and J by 1 base, with 9 bases left in between. The CDR3 is 14 amino acids. The CDR3 DNA reads as TGTGCCAGCAGTTTGACAAGTGGGAACACTGAAGCTTTCTTT. This encodes CASSLTSGNTEAFF.

In this sample, this clone turned up a few times. This sequence joins TRBV6-1 and TRBJ2-7, with D perhaps being TRBD1 or TRBD2 (6 bases each). Trimming took off 3 bases at V and 4 bases at J, with 13 bases between the two ends. This CDR3 contains 14 residues. Germline values: CDR1 MNHNS, CDR2 SASEGT. The CDR3 sequence is CASSEEQGRYEQYF. The DNA for the CDR3 is TGTGCCAGCAGTGAGGAGCAGGGGAGGTACGAGCAGTACTTC.

The rearrangement uses TRBV6-5 and TRBJ1-4; D not certain. V was cut by 6 bases and J by 2 bases, with 1 base left in between. Looked up from germline, CDR1 is MNHEY and CDR2 is SVGAGI. The length of the CDR3 is 11 residues. The CDR3 nucleotides read TGTGCCAGCAGCACTAATGAAAAACTGTTTTTT. Amino acid sequence: CASSTNEKLFF.

This clone has a single count. This sequence joins TRBV7-3 and TRBJ1-1; TRBD1 matches at 11 bases. Germline CDR1 reads SGHTA; CDR2 reads FQGTGA. The CDR3 is made up of 15 amino acids. The junction had 7 bases not matched to a gene; V was cut back by 6 bases and J by 4 bases. For the CDR3, the DNA is TGTGCCAGCAGTACCCGGGACAGGGGGGTCACTGAAGCTTTCTTT. Protein product: CASSTRDRGVTEAFF.

The V call is TRBV5-5, the J call TRBJ1-1; D ambiguous. V was cut by 0 bases and J by 0 bases, with 12 bases left in between. The CDR3 is 16 amino acids. CDR1 and CDR2 (germline): SGHKS, YYEKEE (reference sequence). The CDR3 is CASSLVAGNMNTEAFF. The CDR3 coding sequence is TGTGCCAGCAGCTTGGTCGCGGGGAACATGAACACTGAAGCTTTCTTT. The full variable domain, rest sourced from reference TRBV5-5 and TRBJ1-1, is DAGVTQSPTHLIKTRGQQVTLRCSPISGHKSVSWYQQVLGQGPQFIFQYYEKEERGRGNFPDRFSARQFPNYSSELNVNALLLGDSALYLCASSLVAGNMNTEAFFGQGTRLTVV.

The J gene is TRBJ2-3, the V gene TRBV18; unclear D gene. CDR1 and CDR2 (germline): KGHSH, LQKENI. CDR3 size: 14 residues. Trimming removed 3 bases from V and 2 bases from J, with 9 bases in between. The CDR3 is CASSPKQTTDTQYF. CDR3 bases: TGTGCCAGCTCACCTAAACAGACCACAGATACGCAGTATTTT. The whole variable domain, remainder taken from reference TRBV18 and TRBJ2-3, is NAGVMQNPRHLVRRRGQEARLRCSPMKGHSHVYWYRQLPEEGLKFMVYLQKENIIDESGMPKERFSAEFPKEGPSILRIQQVVRGDSAAYFCASSPKQTTDTQYFGPGTRLTVL.

The rearrangement uses TRBV6-4 and TRBJ1-5; D ambiguous. Trimming pared 4 bases from V and 4 bases from J, leaving 8 bases between. Per the germline V gene, CDR1 is MRHNA and CDR2 is SNTAGT. The CDR3 covers 13 residues. CDR3 sequence (DNA): TGTGCCAGCAGTGTAGAGGAAAATCAGCCCCAGCATTTT. This encodes CASSVEENQPQHF.

This clone appeared a single time. This sequence joins TRBV7-6 and TRBJ1-4, with unresolved D. Germline CDR1 SGHVS, CDR2 FNYEAQ. V shed 6 bases and J shed 0 bases, with 11 bases lying between them. The CDR3 loop spans 15 amino acids. The CDR3 nucleotides are TGTGCCAGCAGTCGTACAGCCGCAACTAATGAAAAACTGTTTTTT. Protein: CASSRTAATNEKLFF.